Detailed here is one T cell receptor beta chain. Antigen specificity is unknown. The sample belongs to a study of CD8 T cells in ankylosing spondylitis. General study points: Clones tied to disease were said to be significantly enriched in matched ankylosing spondylitis synovial fluid.

TCRdb recomputed calls from the 5' RACE reads with MiXCR, one row per CDR3 protein. The sample lists 240,000 or so distinct CDR3 sequences; around 9.2% were seen once. This clonotype was obtained from a male donor with ankylosing spondylitis or in good health (not recorded which). The sequenced sample consisted of blood, either unsorted or a sorted T cell fraction (not recorded which).

The CDR3 loop reads CAWSVFQGRSYEQYF. In nucleotides, the CDR3 is TGTGCCTGGAGTGTTTTCCAAGGGCGCTCCTACGAGCAGTACTTC. The rearrangement uses TRBV30 and TRBJ2-7; D is unresolved. This CDR3 spans 15 amino acids. Germline assignment: CDR1 GTSNPN and CDR2 SVGIG (reference sequence). V was clipped by 0 bases and J by 0 bases, with 12 bases between them.